This TCR beta chain was captured in a study of blood T cell repertoires in COVID-19 (dated by TCRdb to 2020 to 2022). In the study overall: Samples from collaborators originated in the United States, Italy and Spain and spanned both the acute and convalescent phases of COVID-19. The prospective study material was composed of cDNA or gDNA derived from T cells, B-cell-depleted T cells, or PBMCs. The dataset comprised deeply sampled blood TCRbeta repertoires from subjects exposed to, actively infected with, or recovered from COVID-19. A freely available public database, intended as a resource for researchers studying the immune response to SARS-CoV-2, is where the repertoires were released. Samples came from the ongoing ImmuneRACE study (first 160 participants) plus 1,254 subjects from 6 global collaborators. The sample metadata nearly always contained a de-identified subject ID, COVID-19 status, age in years and sex. Where HLA class I and class II types were available, the types were taken from metadata supplied by the sample provider, not from assay-based typing.

TCRbeta CDR3 regions were amplified from genomic DNA by means of the immunoSEQ Assay, a bias-controlled multiplex PCR. The published analysis was carried out like this. Nucleated cell counts per sample were estimated from amplification of reference gene primers within the assay. Sequence reads were collapsed and filtered to measure the absolute abundance of every unique TCRbeta CDR3 rearrangement. For each sample, productive Simpson clonality was calculated as the square root of Simpson's diversity index over productive rearrangements. TCRdb holds this immuneACCESS table with in-frame rearrangements only. Some clones are missing; in checked studies, unresolved V genes explain under half, and the rest has no known cause. Clone size and V and J calls were adopted from that table, with D and trimming inferred from the DNA. In this sample the table shows 150,000 to 160,000 clones, about 80% of which occur a single time. About 0.5% of the sample lies in the top ten.

Collaborating institutions collected whole blood in K2EDTA tubes following their own protocols. For TCRbeta analysis, collaborators shipped samples in one of three forms: frozen whole blood, isolated PBMCs, or DNA extracted from either of those sample types. Beyond this particular receptor, the publication reports: The quantity of clinical and demographic metadata differed by source and by participant and was supplied without curation.

The CDR3 contains 13 residues, cysteine and phenylalanine counted. Here the CDR3 DNA is all that survives: 39 bases in frame from base 1. V trim: 4 bases; J trim: 2 bases; unmatched bases: 2. From the germline V gene, CDR1 is ENHRY and CDR2 is SYGVKD. With regard to this clone: Its antigen remains undetermined. No base quality values were provided; no much bigger clone lies one nucleotide off.

The receptor was isolated from a man between 60 and 75 years old with acute or convalescent COVID-19. In this chain, TRBV10-3 is recombined with TRBJ2-7; 7 middle bases align to TRBD1. Material for sequencing was peripheral blood. The CDR3 reads as follows: CAISAQGTYEQYF. The DNA sequence is TGTGCCATCAGTGCACAGGGGACCTACGAGCAGTACTTC.